These 6 T cell receptor beta chains were all obtained from the same sample, sequenced in a study of blood T cells in healthy people across ages. It was with a sample-barcoded 5' primer and a J-beta primer mix that a second PCR of roughly 6 to 12 cycles was run. TCRdb re-called the 5' RACE reads with MiXCR, one entry per CDR3 protein. The top ten clones hold approximately 13% of a sample with 650,000 to 700,000 distinct CDR3 sequences, around 50% of them seen once. Sequences were obtained from blood. These receptors all stem from a woman aged 80 or over in good health.

The CDR3 DNA reads TGTGCTAGTGGCCTCACAGGGACTCGTACCAATGAGCAGTTCTTC. Translation gives CASGLTGTRTNEQFF. The V gene is TRBV12-5, the J gene TRBJ2-1, with D perhaps given as TRBD1 or TRBD2 (6 bases each). The CDR3 has 15 amino acids. The germline V gene encodes CDR1 LGHNT and CDR2 FRNRAP. The ends were cut back, 6 bases at V and 6 bases at J, with 18 bases in the middle.

This clonotype was seen ten or more times. The chain uses TRBV28 and TRBJ2-1, with D tentatively TRBD1 or TRBD2 (5 bases each). The germline V and J ends were trimmed by 4 bases and 10 bases, with 14 bases remaining between them. This CDR3 contains 13 residues. From germline, CDR1 is MDHEN and CDR2 SYDVKM. The chain's CDR3 is CASSSYRWREQFF. The CDR3, as DNA: TGTGCCAGCAGTTCCTACAGGTGGAGGGAGCAGTTCTTC.

Concerning this clonotype itself: With a much larger clone just one base away, this may be a read error. V usage is TRBV12-3 or TRBV12-4 and J usage is TRBJ2-1; 11 bases align to TRBD1. The CDR3 has 16 residues. J gave up 8 bases and V 3 bases, and 9 bases lay outside the gene matches. The CDR3 sequence: CASSFTDRGRGYEQFF. CDR3 bases: TGTGCCAGCAGTTTCACGGACAGGGGGCGCGGCTATGAGCAGTTCTTC.

The chain combines TRBV20-1 with TRBJ2-1; TRBD2 aligns across 12 bases. The CDR3 sequence is 14 residues long. Germline values: CDR1 DFQATT, CDR2 SNEGSKA (reference sequence). With 3 bases clipped from V and 9 bases from J, the junction kept 6 bases outside the gene matches. As DNA, the CDR3 is TGCAGTGCTAGCCCGGGACTAGCGGGTTTTGAGCAGTTCTTC. It yields the protein CSASPGLAGFEQFF.

The V call is TRBV11-2, the J call TRBJ2-2, with D unresolved. Germline CDR1 reads SGHAT; CDR2 reads FQNNGV. The CDR3 is 13 residues long. V lost 2 bases and J 4 bases, leaving 5 bases between the germline ends. The CDR3, as DNA: TGTGCCAGCAGCTTAACGGGCACCGGGGAGCTGTTTTTT. Amino acids: CASSLTGTGELFF.

In the case of this clonotype: One end of the junction does not line up with germline, which may come from a read error. The genes are TRBV24-1 and TRBJ2-3; 9 positions agree with TRBD1. The germline CDR1 and CDR2 sequences are KGHDR and SFDVKD. The CDR3 length is 16 residues. In DNA form, the CDR3 reads TGTGTCACCAGTGATACACAGGGGGCGCGTCCAGATACGCAGTATTTT. It is translated as CVTSDTQGARPDTQYF.